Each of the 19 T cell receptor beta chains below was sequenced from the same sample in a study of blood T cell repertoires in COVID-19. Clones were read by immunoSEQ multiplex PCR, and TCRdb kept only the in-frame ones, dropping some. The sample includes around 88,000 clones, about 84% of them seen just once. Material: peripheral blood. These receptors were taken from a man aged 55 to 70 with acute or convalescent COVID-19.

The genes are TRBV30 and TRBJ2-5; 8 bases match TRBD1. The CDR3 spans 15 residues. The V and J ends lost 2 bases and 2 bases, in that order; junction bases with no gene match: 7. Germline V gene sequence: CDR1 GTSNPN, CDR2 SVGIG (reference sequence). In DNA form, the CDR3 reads TGTGCCTGGAGTAGGACAGGGTATACTCAAGAGACCCAGTACTTC. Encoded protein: CAWSRTGYTQETQYF. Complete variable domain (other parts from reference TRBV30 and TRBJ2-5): SQTIHQWPATLVQPVGSPLSLECTVEGTSNPNLYWYRQAAGRGLQLLFYSVGIGQISSEVPQNLSASRPQDRQFILSSKKLLLSDSGFYLCAWSRTGYTQETQYFGPGTRLLVL.

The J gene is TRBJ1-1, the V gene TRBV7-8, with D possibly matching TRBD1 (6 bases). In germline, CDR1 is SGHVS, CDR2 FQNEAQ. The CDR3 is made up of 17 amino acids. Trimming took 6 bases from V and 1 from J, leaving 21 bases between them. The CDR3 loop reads CASSKGWGGLENTEAFF. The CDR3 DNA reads TGTGCCAGCAGTAAAGGGTGGGGGGGCCTCGAGAACACTGAAGCTTTCTTT.

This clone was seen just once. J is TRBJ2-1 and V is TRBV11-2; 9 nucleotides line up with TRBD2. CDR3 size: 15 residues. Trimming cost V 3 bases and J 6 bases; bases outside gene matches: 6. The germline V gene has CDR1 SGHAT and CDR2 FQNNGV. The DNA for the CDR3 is TGTGCCAGCAGCTTTTGGCGGGGGGGCATCAATGAGCAGTTCTTC. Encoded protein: CASSFWRGGINEQFF.

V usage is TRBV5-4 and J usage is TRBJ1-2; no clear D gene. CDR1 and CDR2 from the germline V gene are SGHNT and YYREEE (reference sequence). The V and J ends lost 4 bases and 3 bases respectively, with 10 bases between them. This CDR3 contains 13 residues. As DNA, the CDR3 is TGTGCCAGCAGCCAGACTAACGACTATGGCTACACCTTC. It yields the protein CASSQTNDYGYTF.

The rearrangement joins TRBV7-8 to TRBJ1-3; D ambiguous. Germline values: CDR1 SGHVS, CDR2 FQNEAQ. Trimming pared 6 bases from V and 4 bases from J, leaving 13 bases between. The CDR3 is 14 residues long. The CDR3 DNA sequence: TGTGCCAGCAGGGGGATCCGGGGAGGAAACACCATATATTTT. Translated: CASRGIRGGNTIYF.

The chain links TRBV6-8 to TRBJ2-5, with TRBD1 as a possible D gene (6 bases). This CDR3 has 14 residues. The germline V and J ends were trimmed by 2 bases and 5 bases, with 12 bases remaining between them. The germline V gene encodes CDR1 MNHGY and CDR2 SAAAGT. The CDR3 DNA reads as TGTGCCAGCAGTTACGGCCAGGGGCAGGAGACCCAGTACTTC. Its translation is CASSYGQGQETQYF.

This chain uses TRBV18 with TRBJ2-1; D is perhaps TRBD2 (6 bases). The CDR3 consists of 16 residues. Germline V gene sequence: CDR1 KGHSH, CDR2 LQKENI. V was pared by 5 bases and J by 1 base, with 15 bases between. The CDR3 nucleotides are TGTGCCAGCTCATTTGCGGCGGGGTGGTCCTACAATGAGCAGTTCTTC. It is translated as CASSFAAGWSYNEQFF. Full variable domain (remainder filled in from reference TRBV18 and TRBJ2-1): NAGVMQNPRHLVRRRGQEARLRCSPMKGHSHVYWYRQLPEEGLKFMVYLQKENIIDESGMPKERFSAEFPKEGPSILRIQQVVRGDSAAYFCASSFAAGWSYNEQFFGPGTRLTVL.

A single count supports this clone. The CDR3: CASSFRTGGNNEQFF. The CDR3 coding sequence is TGTGCCAGCAGCTTTCGGACAGGGGGCAACAATGAGCAGTTCTTC. The chain couples TRBV9 to TRBJ2-1; 11 bases line up with TRBD1. The germline V gene encodes CDR1 SGDLS and CDR2 YYNGEE. Trimming at V came to 4 bases and at J to 5 bases, leaving 5 bases not matched to a gene. The CDR3 is made up of 15 amino acids.

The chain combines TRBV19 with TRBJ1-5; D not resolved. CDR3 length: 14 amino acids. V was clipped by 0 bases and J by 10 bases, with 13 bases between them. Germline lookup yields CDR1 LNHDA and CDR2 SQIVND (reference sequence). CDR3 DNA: TGTGCCAGTAGTATAGACGACTGGCGGGGTCCCCAGCATTTT. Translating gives CASSIDDWRGPQHF.

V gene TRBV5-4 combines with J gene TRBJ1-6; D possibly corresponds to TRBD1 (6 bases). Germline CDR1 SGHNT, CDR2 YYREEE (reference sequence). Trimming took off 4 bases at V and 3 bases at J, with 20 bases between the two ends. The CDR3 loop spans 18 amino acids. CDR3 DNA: TGTGCCAGCAGCGTCTACGGCGGGGGCGGCGGCTATAATTCACCCCTCCACTTT. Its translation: CASSVYGGGGGYNSPLHF.

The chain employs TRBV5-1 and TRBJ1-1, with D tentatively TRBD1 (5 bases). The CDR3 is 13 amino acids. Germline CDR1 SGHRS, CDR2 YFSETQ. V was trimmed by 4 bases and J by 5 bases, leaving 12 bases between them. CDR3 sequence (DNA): TGCGCCAGCAGCCTAGGGGTTTTGACTGAAGCTTTCTTT. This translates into CASSLGVLTEAFF.

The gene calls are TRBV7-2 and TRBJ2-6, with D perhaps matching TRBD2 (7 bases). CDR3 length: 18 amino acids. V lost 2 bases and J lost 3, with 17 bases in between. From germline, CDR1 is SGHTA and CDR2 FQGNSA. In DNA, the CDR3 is TGTGCCAGCAGCTTACGGGGGGCGCGGGTGTTTGGGGCCAACGTCCTGACTTTC. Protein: CASSLRGARVFGANVLTF. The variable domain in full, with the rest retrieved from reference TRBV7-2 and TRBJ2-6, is GAGVSQSPSNKVTEKGKDVELRCDPISGHTALYWYRQSLGQGLEFLIYFQGNSAPDKSGLPSDRFSAERTGGSVSTLTIQRTQQEDSAVYLCASSLRGARVFGANVLTFGAGSRLTVL.

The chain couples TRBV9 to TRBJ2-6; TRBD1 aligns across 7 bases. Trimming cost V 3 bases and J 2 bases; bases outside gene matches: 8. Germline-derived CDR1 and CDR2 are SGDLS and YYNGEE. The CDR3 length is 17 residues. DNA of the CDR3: TGTGCCAGCAGCGCCCGGACAGGCCGACCTGGGGCCAACGTCCTGACTTTC. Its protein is CASSARTGRPGANVLTF. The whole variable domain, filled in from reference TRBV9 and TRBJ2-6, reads DSGVTQTPKHLITATGQRVTLRCSPRSGDLSVYWYQQSLDQGLQFLIQYYNGEERAKGNILERFSAQQFPDLHSELNLSSLELGDSALYFCASSARTGRPGANVLTFGAGSRLTVL.

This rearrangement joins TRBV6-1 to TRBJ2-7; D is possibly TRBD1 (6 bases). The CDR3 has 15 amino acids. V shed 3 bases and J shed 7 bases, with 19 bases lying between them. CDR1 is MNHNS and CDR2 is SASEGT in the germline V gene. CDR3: CASSDTGKSVREQYF. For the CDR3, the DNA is TGTGCCAGCAGTGATACAGGGAAGTCGGTGAGAGAGCAGTACTTC.

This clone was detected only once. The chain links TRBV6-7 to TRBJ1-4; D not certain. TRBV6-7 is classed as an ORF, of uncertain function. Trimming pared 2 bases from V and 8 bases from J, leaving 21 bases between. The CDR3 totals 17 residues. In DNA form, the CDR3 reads TGTGCCAGCAGTTACCCGGTAGCGGGAAAGGGATGGGAAAAACTGTTTTTT. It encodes CASSYPVAGKGWEKLFF.

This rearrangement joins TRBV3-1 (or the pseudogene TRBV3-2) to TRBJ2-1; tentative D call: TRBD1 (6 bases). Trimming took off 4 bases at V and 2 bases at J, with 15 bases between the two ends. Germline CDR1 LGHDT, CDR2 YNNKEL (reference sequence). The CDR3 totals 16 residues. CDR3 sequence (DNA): TGTGCCAGCAGCCCGATTACAGGGATCACCTACAATGAGCAGTTCTTC. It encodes CASSPITGITYNEQFF.

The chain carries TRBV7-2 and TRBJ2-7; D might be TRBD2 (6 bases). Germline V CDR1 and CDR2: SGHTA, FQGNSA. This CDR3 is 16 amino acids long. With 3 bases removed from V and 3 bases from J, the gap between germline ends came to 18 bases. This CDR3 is CASSFFPLEGGYEQYF. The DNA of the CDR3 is TGTGCCAGCAGCTTTTTCCCTTTGGAGGGTGGCTACGAGCAGTACTTC.

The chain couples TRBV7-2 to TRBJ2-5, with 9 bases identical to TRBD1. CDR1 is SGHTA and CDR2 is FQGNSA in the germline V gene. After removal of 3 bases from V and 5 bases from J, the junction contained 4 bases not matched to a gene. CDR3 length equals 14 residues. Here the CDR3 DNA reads TGTGCCAGCAGCTTGGGACAGGGATTGGAGACCCAGTACTTC. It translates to CASSLGQGLETQYF.

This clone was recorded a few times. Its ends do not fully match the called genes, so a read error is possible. CDR3 amino acids: CASSLGSWTSEETQYF. CDR3 sequence (DNA): TGTGCTAGCAGCTTAGGCTCTTGGACTAGCGAAGAGACCCAGTACTTC. This chain uses TRBV7-7 with TRBJ2-5, with TRBD2 identical over 9 bases. Germline V lookup: CDR1 SSHAT, CDR2 FNYEAQ (reference sequence). CDR3 length: 16 residues. Looking up the rest from reference TRBV7-7 and TRBJ2-5 gives the full variable domain: GAGVSQSPRYKVTKRGQDVTLRCDPISSHATLYWYQQALGQGPEFLTYFNYEAQPDKSGLPSDRFSAERPEGSISTLTIQRTEQRDSAMYRCASSLGSWTSEETQYFGPGTRLLVL.